Each of the 30 T cell receptor beta chains below was sequenced from the same sample in a study of CD8+ T cells in alopecia areata. Reverse transcribed after extraction, RNA yielded cDNA as the sequencing template. Clones were sequenced by immunoSEQ multiplex PCR, and TCRdb holds only the in-frame ones, with some missing. The sample contains about 98,000 clones, roughly 47% of which appear only once. The source material was CD4+ T cells sorted from blood. Every receptor here comes from a human donor with alopecia areata.

This clone was observed a handful of times. This rearrangement joins TRBV29-1 to TRBJ2-5, with D hard to call. The CDR3 totals 13 residues. Trimming removed 2 bases from V and 2 bases from J, with 9 bases in between. Germline V CDR1 and CDR2: SQVTM, ANQGSEA. The CDR3 here is CSVEWWDQETQYF. The CDR3, as DNA: TGCAGCGTTGAATGGTGGGATCAAGAGACCCAGTACTTC.

The chain recombines TRBV4-1 with TRBJ2-3; D tentatively fits TRBD1 or TRBD2 (5 bases each). V was clipped by 4 bases and J by 0 bases, with 14 bases between them. This CDR3 is 16 amino acids long. Germline V CDR1 and CDR2: MGHRA, YSYEKL. CDR3 region: CASSLRDGRSTDTQYF. In DNA form, the CDR3 reads TGCGCCAGCAGCCTCCGGGACGGGCGGAGCACAGATACGCAGTATTTT.

The chain combines TRBV25-1 with TRBJ2-1; no firm D call. This CDR3 has 14 residues. Trimming removed 2 bases at V and 6 bases at J, with 11 bases between. Germline loops: CDR1 MGHDK, CDR2 SYGVNS. The chain's CDR3 is CASSEAVPPNEQFF. The CDR3 DNA sequence: TGTGCCAGCAGTGAAGCAGTCCCGCCCAATGAGCAGTTCTTC. The full variable domain, with the rest looked up from reference TRBV25-1 and TRBJ2-1, is EADIYQTPRYLVIGTGKKITLECSQTMGHDKMYWYQQDPGMELHLIHYSYGVNSTEKGDLSSESTVSRIRTEHFPLTLESARPSHTSQYLCASSEAVPPNEQFFGPGTRLTVL.

This clone was recorded only once. V and J are TRBV10-3 and TRBJ1-1; D not certain. Germline values: CDR1 ENHRY, CDR2 SYGVKD. The CDR3 covers 12 residues. V lost 2 bases and J 1 base, leaving 2 bases between the germline ends. CDR3: CAISEQNTEAFF. The CDR3 coding sequence is TGTGCCATCAGTGAGCAGAACACTGAAGCTTTCTTT.

This clone has only a few counts. The genes are TRBV2 and TRBJ1-1; D is possibly TRBD1 (6 bases). The CDR3 sequence is 13 residues long. Per germline, CDR1 SNHLY and CDR2 FYNNEI. The V and J ends lost 6 bases and 0 bases respectively, with 8 bases between them. The CDR3 sequence: CASRDRVNTEAFF. As DNA, the CDR3 is TGTGCCAGCAGGGACAGAGTGAACACTGAAGCTTTCTTT.

The table lists this clone with a count of one. The CDR3 loop is CAWKRNSDTEAFF. As DNA, the CDR3 is TGTGCCTGGAAACGGAACTCTGACACTGAAGCTTTCTTT. The rearrangement joins TRBV30 to TRBJ1-1; no firm D call. This CDR3 is 13 amino acids long. With 4 bases removed from V and 3 bases from J, the gap between germline ends came to 12 bases. Germline CDR1 GTSNPN, CDR2 SVGIG (reference sequence).

The rearrangement uses TRBV6-6 and TRBJ2-7, with D perhaps matching TRBD1 (6 bases). V was shortened by 7 bases and J by 6 bases, with 16 bases between the two germline ends. This CDR3 is 13 amino acids long. Germline CDR1 and CDR2: MNHNY and SVGAGI (reference sequence). The CDR3 spells CASTPPVGGEQYF. CDR3 DNA: TGTGCCAGCACCCCCCCCGTAGGGGGCGAGCAGTACTTC.

The chain is built from TRBV29-1 and TRBJ2-7, with 8 bases aligning to TRBD1. The CDR3 covers 14 residues. The trim removed 6 bases at V and 2 bases at J, leaving 9 bases unmatched. The germline CDR1 and CDR2 sequences are SQVTM and ANQGSEA. DNA of the CDR3: TGCAGCGTGGGGGCGCAGGGGGCGACCTACGAGCAGTACTTC. It yields the protein CSVGAQGATYEQYF.

The chain joins TRBV18 to TRBJ1-2; tentatively, D is TRBD1 (6 bases). The CDR3 runs 15 residues. Looked up from germline, CDR1 is KGHSH and CDR2 is LQKENI. V lost 3 bases and J lost 0, with 11 bases in between. The CDR3 DNA reads TGTGCCAGCTCACCCAGGGGCGGATCTAACTATGGCTACACCTTC. Residues: CASSPRGGSNYGYTF.

This chain links TRBV4-2 with TRBJ1-1; tentatively, D is TRBD1 (5 bases). The CDR3 is 14 amino acids. Germline CDR1 reads LGHNA; CDR2 reads YNFKEQ. V lost 0 bases and J 5 bases, leaving 10 bases between the germline ends. CDR3 in amino acids: CASSQEWGSTEAFF. In DNA, the CDR3 is TGTGCCAGCAGCCAAGAATGGGGGAGTACTGAAGCTTTCTTT.

The rearrangement joins TRBV29-1 to TRBJ1-1; 7 nucleotides line up with TRBD1. CDR3 length equals 13 residues. V lost 8 bases and J lost 0; bases outside the gene matches: 6. Germline V gene sequence: CDR1 SQVTM, CDR2 ANQGSEA. The CDR3 DNA is TGCAGCACCACAGGGGCCGTGAACACTGAAGCTTTCTTT. Residues: CSTTGAVNTEAFF.

As concerns this clone: This same CDR3 is encoded by further DNA sequences in the sample. This sequence joins TRBV29-1 and TRBJ2-3; D gene ambiguous. The CDR3 covers 13 residues. Germline CDR1 reads SQVTM; CDR2 reads ANQGSEA. Trimming shortened V by 4 bases and J by 0 bases, and 8 bases separated the two germline ends. The CDR3 protein is CSVGGRSTDTQYF. In DNA, the CDR3 is TGCAGCGTTGGCGGTCGGAGCACAGATACGCAGTATTTT.

This clone was observed a few times. This chain joins TRBV29-1 and TRBJ2-4; TRBD1 agrees at 9 bases. Unmatched junction bases numbered 7, after V lost 6 bases and J lost 4 bases. CDR3 length: 14 amino acids. Germline V lookup: CDR1 SQVTM, CDR2 ANQGSEA. The CDR3 region has the DNA TGCAGCGTGATTAGGGGGACAGGGAAAAACATTCAGTACTTC. This translates into CSVIRGTGKNIQYF.

This clone was observed a handful of times. Here the CDR3 DNA reads TGCAGCGTTGAACGGTCTAGCTACGAGCAGTACTTC. Translated: CSVERSSYEQYF. The rearrangement links TRBV29-1 to TRBJ2-7; D remains ambiguous. The CDR3 is made up of 12 amino acids. V gave up 2 bases and J gave up 3 bases, with 8 bases separating them. Germline lookup yields CDR1 SQVTM and CDR2 ANQGSEA.

The V and J genes are TRBV29-1 and TRBJ2-5; maybe TRBD1 (5 bases). Trimming left V 3 bases short and J 1 base short, with 15 bases between. The germline V gene encodes CDR1 SQVTM and CDR2 ANQGSEA. There are 15 residues in the CDR3. The CDR3 DNA reads as TGCAGCGTTGAGTACGCCCAGGGCCCCCAAGAGACCCAGTACTTC. Translated: CSVEYAQGPQETQYF.

The V and J genes are TRBV15 and TRBJ2-1, with D perhaps matching TRBD2 (5 bases). Germline loops: CDR1 LNHNV, CDR2 YYDKDF (reference sequence). The CDR3 is 13 amino acids. Trimming pared 8 bases from V and 2 bases from J, leaving 10 bases between. CDR3 nucleotide sequence: TGTGCCACCGGGAGTCTGGCCTACAATGAGCAGTTCTTC. Translated, it gives CATGSLAYNEQFF.

The rearrangement links TRBV2 to TRBJ2-7; unclear D gene. The germline V gene has CDR1 SNHLY and CDR2 FYNNEI. V shed 3 bases and J shed 10 bases, with 10 bases lying between them. CDR3 length: 11 amino acids. CDR3 amino acids: CASSEDRPQYF. The CDR3 nucleotides read TGTGCCAGCAGTGAGGACCGTCCTCAGTACTTC. The entire variable domain, with the rest obtained from reference TRBV2 and TRBJ2-7, is as follows: EPEVTQTPSHQVTQMGQEVILRCVPISNHLYFYWYRQILGQKVEFLVSFYNNEISEKSEIFDDQFSVERPDGSNFTLKIRSTKLEDSAMYFCASSEDRPQYFGPGTRLTVT.

The CDR3 reads CASSLDGRDIQYF. CDR3 coding DNA: TGTGCCAGCAGCTTGGATGGGAGGGACATTCAGTACTTC. The chain has TRBV5-6 and TRBJ2-4; 7 bases map to TRBD2. V lost 0 bases to trimming and J lost 8 bases; unmatched junction nucleotides: 2. CDR1 and CDR2 (germline): SGHDT, YYEEEE. This CDR3 has 13 residues.

The rearrangement uses TRBV20-1 and TRBJ1-1; D ambiguous. Germline assignment: CDR1 DFQATT and CDR2 SNEGSKA (reference sequence). The CDR3 loop spans 8 amino acids. Trimming shortened V by 7 bases and J by 6 bases, and 3 bases separated the two germline ends. The CDR3 region has the DNA TGCAGTGGGGCTGAAGCTTTCTTT. Its protein product is CSGAEAFF.

CDR3 DNA: TGCGCCAGCAGCCACCCTGGCAGGGGACTTAATCAGCCCCAGCATTTT. Translated: CASSHPGRGLNQPQHF. The chain joins TRBV4-1 to TRBJ1-5; weak D call: TRBD1 (6 bases). The germline V and J ends were trimmed by 3 bases and 4 bases, with 16 bases remaining between them. The CDR3 extends over 16 amino acids. CDR1 and CDR2 (germline): MGHRA, YSYEKL.

This clone was detected a few times. The chain links TRBV29-1 to TRBJ1-1; 9 bases fit TRBD1. Germline V gene lookup returns CDR1 SQVTM and CDR2 ANQGSEA. J lost 4 bases, V lost 7 bases, and 7 bases had no gene match. This CDR3 has 13 residues. CDR3 DNA sequence: TGCAGCGCCCTACAGGGGGCCGGCACTGAAGCTTTCTTT. This sequence encodes CSALQGAGTEAFF.

V gene TRBV15 combines with J gene TRBJ1-5; possible D gene TRBD1, 5 bases. The CDR3 length is 14 residues. Germline lookup yields CDR1 LNHNV and CDR2 YYDKDF (reference sequence). Trimming took off 4 bases at V and 3 bases at J, with 10 bases between the two ends. The CDR3, as DNA: TGTGCCACCAGCAAAGAAGGGGACAATCAGCCCCAGCATTTT. This sequence encodes CATSKEGDNQPQHF.

This clone was seen only a few times. The chain recombines TRBV19 with TRBJ2-6, with D unresolved. Trimming pared 5 bases from V and 8 bases from J, leaving 10 bases between. The CDR3 has 13 residues. The germline V gene has CDR1 LNHDA and CDR2 SQIVND (reference sequence). As DNA, the CDR3 is TGTGCCAGTAGTCCCCTCGAGCCCAACGTCCTGACTTTC. Its translation: CASSPLEPNVLTF. Full variable domain (outside the CDR3, taken from reference TRBV19 and TRBJ2-6): DGGITQSPKYLFRKEGQNVTLSCEQNLNHDAMYWYRQDPGQGLRLIYYSQIVNDFQKGDIAEGYSVSREKKESFPLTVTSAQKNPTAFYLCASSPLEPNVLTFGAGSRLTVL.

The sample holds a few counts of this clone. This sequence joins TRBV29-1 and TRBJ2-7, with 7 bases identical to TRBD1. The V and J ends lost 1 base and 3 bases, in that order; junction bases with no gene match: 0. Germline CDR1 SQVTM, CDR2 ANQGSEA. The CDR3 is made up of 12 amino acids. In DNA form, the CDR3 reads TGCAGCGTTGAAGGGACAGGCTACGAGCAGTACTTC. This sequence encodes CSVEGTGYEQYF.

The gene calls are TRBV11-2 and TRBJ2-5, with D perhaps assigned TRBD1 or TRBD2 (5 bases each). Trimming stripped 5 bases from V and 3 bases from J, with 16 bases between. This CDR3 has 15 residues. Germline V gene data show CDR1 as SGHAT and CDR2 as FQNNGV. The CDR3 DNA follows: TGTGCCAGCAGCCCCTCCACCGGGACCGAAGAGACCCAGTACTTC. Amino acid sequence: CASSPSTGTEETQYF.

In DNA form, the CDR3 reads TGCAGCGTTGGCGGGAGGGCCTCAAATGAGCAGTTCTTC. Translating gives CSVGGRASNEQFF. The rearrangement uses TRBV29-1 and TRBJ2-1, with TRBD2 matching over 9 bases. The V gene end was trimmed by 4 bases and the J gene end by 7 bases; junction bases not matched to a gene: 5. This CDR3 region has 13 residues. Germline values: CDR1 SQVTM, CDR2 ANQGSEA.

There are a few counts of this clone. V is TRBV29-1 and J is TRBJ1-2; D is uncertain. The CDR3 is made up of 16 amino acids. Germline V gene data show CDR1 as SQVTM and CDR2 as ANQGSEA. V was pared by 1 base and J by 0 bases, with 15 bases between. CDR3 sequence: CSVEVRRREANYGYTF. The CDR3, as DNA: TGCAGCGTTGAAGTAAGGCGTAGGGAAGCTAACTATGGCTACACCTTC.

The rearrangement joins TRBV28 to TRBJ2-5; TRBD2 matches 11 bases. The V segment lost 2 bases and the J segment 9 bases; nucleotides outside the gene matches: 14. CDR1 MDHEN and CDR2 SYDVKM come from the germline V gene. The CDR3 length is 17 residues. The CDR3 DNA reads TGTGCCAGCAGTTTAATAACGGGACTAGCGGTCCCAAATCCCCAGTACTTC. This gives the protein CASSLITGLAVPNPQYF.

This clone has just a few counts. The chain links TRBV29-1 to TRBJ1-1; unclear D gene. The CDR3 is 10 residues long. The V end lost 7 bases, the J end lost 0 bases, and 3 bases lay between the germline ends. Looked up from germline, CDR1 is SQVTM and CDR2 is ANQGSEA. Written as DNA, the CDR3 is TGCAGCGGTCTGAACACTGAAGCTTTCTTT. The encoded protein is CSGLNTEAFF.

The V call is TRBV29-1, the J call TRBJ2-5; 12 nucleotides line up with TRBD2. The CDR3 length is 15 residues. Germline V gene lookup returns CDR1 SQVTM and CDR2 ANQGSEA. Trimming took 4 bases from V and 3 from J; bases not matched to a gene: 6. This CDR3 is CSVATSGGLKETQYF. The DNA for the CDR3 is TGCAGCGTTGCGACTAGCGGGGGACTCAAAGAGACCCAGTACTTC. Looking up the rest from reference TRBV29-1 and TRBJ2-5 gives the full variable domain: SAVISQKPSRDICQRGTSLTIQCQVDSQVTMMFWYRQQPGQSLTLIATANQGSEATYESGFVIDKFPISRPNLTFSTLTVSNMSPEDSSIYLCSVATSGGLKETQYFGPGTRLLVL.